These T cell receptor beta chains were read from a single sample in a study of early T cells in non-severe SARS-CoV-2 infection. TCRdb called the 5' RACE reads again in MiXCR, with one record for every CDR3 protein. The sample includes approximately 37,000 distinct CDR3 sequences, about 8% of them seen just once. Source: whole blood, taken at baseline. The source of these receptors is an adult who was a healthcare worker with PCR-confirmed SARS-CoV-2 infection or an uninfected control (not recorded which). CDR3s include the opening cysteine and the closing phenylalanine or tryptophan. The D gene is left open where the match is weak. The size field is filled for only some rows; it gives once, few, many or a size class.

j_call,d_call,v_call,clone_size,cdr3_nt,cdr3_aa
TRBJ1-5,TRBD1,TRBV6-5,many,TGTGCCAGCAGTTACGGGTCAGGGGGGGATCAGCCCCAGCATTTT,CASSYGSGGDQPQHF
TRBJ1-5,.,TRBV4-3,many,TGCGCCAGCAGCCAGGGGGTGCATAGCAATCAGCCCCAGCATTTT,CASSQGVHSNQPQHF
TRBJ1-2,.,TRBV7-6,medium-sized,TGTGCCAGCAGCTTATCAGGGGCTTATGGCTACACCTTC,CASSLSGAYGYTF
TRBJ2-3,TRBD1,TRBV12-3/TRBV12-4,many,TGTGCCAGCAGCCAGGATCGACAGGGGACAGATACGCAGTATTTT,CASSQDRQGTDTQYF
TRBJ1-3,.,TRBV10-3,.,TGTGCCATCAGTGAGTCGGGCGGCTCTGGAAACACCATATATTTT,CAISESGGSGNTIYF
TRBJ1-2,.,TRBV4-2,few,TGTGCCAGCAGCCAAGACTTAGTCGGCCCTCCTAGGGGCTACACCTTC,CASSQDLVGPPRGYTF
TRBJ2-7,TRBD1,TRBV6-1,.,TGTGCCAGCAGGCAACCGGACAGGTCCTACGAGCAGTACTTC,CASRQPDRSYEQYF
TRBJ1-2,TRBD1,TRBV27,.,TGTGCCAGCAGTGCAATTACAGGGGGCGCGGGCTATGGCTACACCTTC,CASSAITGGAGYGYTF
TRBJ2-7,.,TRBV5-1,many,TGCGCCAGCAGCGATTACGGGGGCTACGAGCAGTACTTC,CASSDYGGYEQYF
TRBJ2-1,TRBD2,TRBV2,.,TGTGCCAGCAGACTAGCGGGGGGCTCCTACAATGAGCAGTTCTTC,CASRLAGGSYNEQFF
TRBJ1-6,.,TRBV13,medium-sized,TGTGCCAGCAGGGTTAAGGGCTCCTATAATTCACCCCTCCACTTT,CASRVKGSYNSPLHF
TRBJ2-1,.,TRBV7-8,few,TGTGCCAGCAGCTTTAGCGATCGGGAGCAGTTCTTC,CASSFSDREQFF
TRBJ2-1,.,TRBV29-1,many,TGCAGCGTTGGGAACAGGGTGATGGGCAATGAGCAGTTCTTC,CSVGNRVMGNEQFF
TRBJ2-7,.,TRBV10-3,many,TGTGCCATCAGTGACCCCGACGGAACCTACGAGCAGTACTTC,CAISDPDGTYEQYF
TRBJ2-6,.,TRBV6-5,.,TGTGCCAGCAGTCTAAGCTTTACTTACTCTGGGGCCAACGTCCTGACTTTC,CASSLSFTYSGANVLTF
TRBJ1-2,.,TRBV29-1,few,TGCAGCGGGCAACACATTATCTATGGCTACACCTTC,CSGQHIIYGYTF
TRBJ2-3,TRBD1,TRBV7-3,few,TGTGCCAGCAGCTTGGACAGGAACACAGATACGCAGTATTTT,CASSLDRNTDTQYF
TRBJ2-5,TRBD1,TRBV14,many,TGTGCCAGCAGCCGAAGACAGGGACAGATAAAAGAGACCCAGTACTTC,CASSRRQGQIKETQYF
TRBJ1-1,.,TRBV5-1,many,TGCGCCAGCAGCTTGGACGGCACTGAAGCTTTCTTT,CASSLDGTEAFF
TRBJ2-3,.,TRBV4-3,.,TGCGCCAGCAGCCAAGTAGGGACGGACAGCACAGATACGCAGTATTTT,CASSQVGTDSTDTQYF
TRBJ2-1,TRBD2,TRBV20-1,many,TGCAGTGCCAAACTAGCGGGGGGGCTCAATGAGCAGTTCTTC,CSAKLAGGLNEQFF
TRBJ1-5,.,TRBV7-2,.,TGTGCCAGCAGCCCGCATAGCAATCAGCCCCAGCATTTT,CASSPHSNQPQHF
TRBJ2-2,.,TRBV14,.,TGTGCCAGCAGCCAAGTCATTAGCGGGGAGCTGTTTTTT,CASSQVISGELFF
TRBJ2-7,.,TRBV6-5,few,TGTGCCAGCAGTTACGAAGCAGTTACCTACGAGCAGTACTTC,CASSYEAVTYEQYF
TRBJ2-3,.,TRBV5-1,many,TGCGCCAGCAGCGACACCTCCACAGATACGCAGTATTTT,CASSDTSTDTQYF
TRBJ1-5,.,TRBV7-6,many,TGTGCCAGCAGCTTAGGCCCGGGTCAGCCCCAGCATTTT,CASSLGPGQPQHF
TRBJ2-1,.,TRBV6-2/TRBV6-3,.,TGTGCCAGCAGTTCCGGGACCTACTTTGAGCAGTTCTTC,CASSSGTYFEQFF
TRBJ2-7,.,TRBV12-3/TRBV12-4,many,TGTGCCAGCAGCCCCGCAGGGGACGAGCAGTACTTC,CASSPAGDEQYF
TRBJ2-6,.,TRBV4-3,few,TGCGCCAGCAGCCAAGAAGGAGGGACTGGGGCCAACGTCCTGACTTTC,CASSQEGGTGANVLTF
TRBJ1-2,TRBD1,TRBV6-6,many,TGTGCCAGCAGGGGACAGGGAGACTATGGCTACACCTTC,CASRGQGDYGYTF
TRBJ2-7,.,TRBV12-3/TRBV12-4,many,TGTGCCAGTTCCTCGCTGACGGGTAGCCGAGAGCAGTACTTC,CASSSLTGSREQYF
TRBJ2-6,.,TRBV27,many,TGTGCCAGCAGTTCCGTTTCTGGGGCCAACGTCCTGACTTTC,CASSSVSGANVLTF
TRBJ1-5,.,TRBV12-3/TRBV12-4,many,TGTGCCAGCAGACCCCGAGGGGAAAAACAGCCCCAGCATTTT,CASRPRGEKQPQHF